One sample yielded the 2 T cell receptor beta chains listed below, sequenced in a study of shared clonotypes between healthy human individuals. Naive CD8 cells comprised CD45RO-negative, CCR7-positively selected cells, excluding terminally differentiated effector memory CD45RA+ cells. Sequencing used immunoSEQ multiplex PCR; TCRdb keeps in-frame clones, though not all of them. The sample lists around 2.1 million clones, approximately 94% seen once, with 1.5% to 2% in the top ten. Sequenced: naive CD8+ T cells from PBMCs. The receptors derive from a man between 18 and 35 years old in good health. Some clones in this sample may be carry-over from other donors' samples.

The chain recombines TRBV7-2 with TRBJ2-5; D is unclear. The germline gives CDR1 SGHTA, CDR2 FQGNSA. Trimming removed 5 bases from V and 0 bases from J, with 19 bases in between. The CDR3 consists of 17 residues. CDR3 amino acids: CASSPPPLDTYQETQYF. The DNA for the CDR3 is TGTGCCAGCAGCCCTCCTCCGCTTGACACATACCAAGAGACCCAGTACTTC.

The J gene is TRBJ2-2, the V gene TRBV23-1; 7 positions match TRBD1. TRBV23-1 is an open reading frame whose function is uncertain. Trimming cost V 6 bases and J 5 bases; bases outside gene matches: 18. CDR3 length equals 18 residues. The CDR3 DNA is TGCGCCAGCAGCCAAGGACAACAGGGGCCTTCAGGGACCGGGGAGCTGTTTTTT. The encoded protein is CASSQGQQGPSGTGELFF.